Reported below is one TCR beta chain. Its target is not known. This record belongs to a study of response to subunit inactivated influenza vaccine. Study results and limitations: After each seasonal influenza vaccination, few new T cells are recruited, the authors suggested.

TCRdb reprocessed the RT-PCR reads with MiXCR, giving one entry per CDR3 protein. The sample has hundreds of thousands of distinct CDR3 sequences, more than 15% seen once; the top ten hold 2.5% to 3.5%. CDR3 length: 15 residues. Germline assignment: CDR1 SEHNR and CDR2 FQNEAQ (reference sequence). Germline trimming cut 5 bases from V and 3 bases from J; bases unmatched to any gene: 3. This sequence joins TRBV7-9 and TRBJ2-3; 12 nucleotides agree with TRBD2. Source: CD4+ T cells sorted from PBMCs, taken 23 months after vaccination. This TCR was recovered from a man aged 50 to 69 who received an inactivated influenza vaccine. CDR3 nucleotides: TGTGCCAGCAGCCGGACTAGCGGGGTGACAGATACGCAGTATTTT. Translated, it gives CASSRTSGVTDTQYF.